The 24 T cell receptor beta chains below all came from one sample that was sequenced in a study of cytomegalovirus exposure and HLA in healthy donors. Amplification used 60 Vbeta primers and 13 Jbeta primers. Some clones are missing from TCRdb's copy, which holds only in-frame ones; the method was immunoSEQ multiplex PCR. Altogether some 180,000 clones are present, around 78% being singletons, with the ten largest covering around an eighth. Sequencing used PBMCs. These receptors came from a woman in her twenties or thirties in good health and CMV-seropositive.

The chain combines TRBV28 with TRBJ1-4; D gene unclear. This CDR3 contains 17 residues. V lost 9 bases to trimming and J lost 2 bases, with 22 bases between them. CDR1 and CDR2 from the germline V gene are MDHEN and SYDVKM. CDR3 protein: CASKPPPDGDTNEKLFF. The CDR3 DNA reads as TGTGCCAGTAAGCCCCCCCCGGACGGGGATACTAATGAAAAACTGTTTTTT.

The V and J genes are TRBV25-1 and TRBJ2-1; 11 bases agree with TRBD2. The length of the CDR3 is 16 residues. CDR1 MGHDK and CDR2 SYGVNS come from the germline V gene. Trimming removed 6 bases from V and 2 bases from J; junction bases left unmatched: 6. CDR3 DNA: TGTGCCAGCAGCCCGAGACTAGCGGGGACCTACAATGAGCAGTTCTTC. Amino acid sequence: CASSPRLAGTYNEQFF.

The J gene is TRBJ2-2, the V gene TRBV11-3; 7 bases agree with TRBD1. V was clipped by 1 base and J by 7 bases; unmatched bases: 12. The CDR3 covers 17 residues. Germline CDR1 and CDR2: SGHNT and YENEEA. The CDR3 DNA reads TGTGCCAGCAGCTTAGTAAAAACAGGGGATAAGGGCGGGGAGCTGTTTTTT. Translation: CASSLVKTGDKGGELFF.

This clone occurred once. The chain is built from TRBV7-9 and TRBJ2-1, with 8 bases identical to TRBD2. V lost 3 bases, J lost 2 bases, and 3 bases stayed unmatched. The CDR3 spans 15 residues. Per germline, CDR1 SEHNR and CDR2 FQNEAQ (reference sequence). The CDR3 is CASSFPGLAYNEQFF. CDR3 bases: TGTGCCAGCAGCTTCCCGGGACTAGCCTACAATGAGCAGTTCTTC.

This clone was counted a few times. The genes are TRBV7-2 and TRBJ2-7; TRBD2 is a possible D gene (5 bases). Trimming took 4 bases from V and 2 from J, leaving 24 bases between them. Germline V lookup: CDR1 SGHTA, CDR2 FQGNSA. The CDR3 is 18 residues long. The CDR3 nucleotides read TGTGCCAGCAGCTCTTATGGCCGGAGTGAGGGATTTGCCTACGAGCAGTACTTC. As protein: CASSSYGRSEGFAYEQYF.

The chain employs TRBV6-6 and TRBJ2-1; 7 bases agree with TRBD2. The germline gives CDR1 MNHNY, CDR2 SVGAGI (reference sequence). J lost 7 bases, V lost 4 bases, and 4 bases had no gene match. The CDR3 runs to 13 residues. Written as DNA, the CDR3 is TGTGCCAGCAGTTGGGACTACGGGAATGAGCAGTTCTTC. Translating gives CASSWDYGNEQFF.

The chain links TRBV6-1 to TRBJ2-1, with D tentatively TRBD1 (6 bases). The CDR3 has 14 amino acids. Trimming pared 8 bases from V and 7 bases from J, leaving 18 bases between. CDR1 is MNHNS, CDR2 SASEGT, per germline. CDR3 nucleotides: TGTGCCAGCCTATCCGGGACATTAGGAAATGAGCAGTTCTTC. The encoded protein is CASLSGTLGNEQFF.

The rearrangement uses TRBV13 and TRBJ1-2; 8 bases map to TRBD1. Looked up from germline, CDR1 is PRHDT and CDR2 is FYEKMQ (reference sequence). V lost 8 bases, J lost 6 bases, and 14 bases stayed unmatched. This CDR3 has 15 amino acids. The CDR3 nucleotides read TGTGCCAGCGGGGGGACAGGCCTATCTCTGCATGGCTACACCTTC. Translation: CASGGTGLSLHGYTF.

V gene TRBV7-8 combines with J gene TRBJ1-1; maybe TRBD1 (6 bases). The germline V gene has CDR1 SGHVS and CDR2 FQNEAQ. Trimming cost V 1 base and J 4 bases, with 10 bases left between them. CDR3 size: 14 residues. The CDR3, as DNA: TGTGCCAGCAGCTTAGACAGGGTGGCCACTGAAGCTTTCTTT. Encoded protein: CASSLDRVATEAFF.

This clone was found once. The junction differs from germline at one of its ends, possibly a read error. This chain links TRBV7-8 with TRBJ2-7; no clear D. From germline, CDR1 is SGHVS and CDR2 FQNEAQ. The CDR3 is 11 residues long. In nucleotides, the CDR3 is TGTGCCAGCGGGCTTCGCTACGGGCAGTACTTC. Its translation is CASGLRYGQYF.

The chain is built from TRBV7-8 and TRBJ2-5; maybe TRBD2 (5 bases). The length of the CDR3 is 15 residues. Trimming removed 1 base at V and 2 bases at J, with 11 bases between. The germline CDR1 and CDR2 sequences are SGHVS and FQNEAQ. CDR3 loop: CASSLGPTRQETQYF. In DNA form, the CDR3 reads TGTGCCAGCAGCTTAGGGCCCACTAGACAAGAGACCCAGTACTTC.

The chain joins TRBV5-4 to TRBJ2-3, with D possibly matching TRBD2 (6 bases). Trimming took 4 bases from V and 0 from J, leaving 18 bases between them. Germline lookup yields CDR1 SGHNT and CDR2 YYREEE (reference sequence). This CDR3 is built from 17 residues. For the CDR3, the DNA is TGTGCCAGCAGCCGCCCCGTTAGCGGAATCAGCACAGATACGCAGTATTTT. Encoded protein: CASSRPVSGISTDTQYF.

The rearrangement links TRBV7-9 to TRBJ2-2; D is possibly TRBD1 (5 bases). The germline V gene has CDR1 SEHNR and CDR2 FQNEAQ (reference sequence). There are 18 residues in the CDR3. Trimming pared 5 bases from V and 8 bases from J, leaving 27 bases between. The CDR3 coding sequence is TGTGCCAGCAGCCCCAAGGACCGGGCCCAGGGCGAGGATGGGGAGCTGTTTTTT. Translating gives CASSPKDRAQGEDGELFF.

The gene calls are TRBV11-3 and TRBJ1-4; D is possibly TRBD1 (6 bases). Per germline, CDR1 SGHNT and CDR2 YENEEA. The length of the CDR3 is 14 residues. Trimming removed 1 base at V and 7 bases at J, with 10 bases between. CDR3 region: CASSLGRGGEKLFF. For the CDR3, the DNA is TGTGCCAGCAGCTTAGGCAGGGGCGGTGAAAAACTGTTTTTT.

In this sample, this clone turned up a few times. It is likely a read error: a sequence one base away is far more abundant. At the DNA level, this CDR3 is encoded by other sequences in the same sample as well. The genes are TRBV4-1 and TRBJ2-2; 8 bases are a match to TRBD2. The germline V gene has CDR1 MGHRA and CDR2 YSYEKL. This CDR3 has 15 amino acids. The junction had 6 bases not matched to a gene; V was cut back by 6 bases and J by 3 bases. CDR3 sequence reads: CASSLPAGDTGELFF. The CDR3 DNA reads TGCGCCAGCAGTCTCCCAGCGGGGGACACCGGGGAGCTGTTTTTT.

This chain uses TRBV6-1 with TRBJ2-7; possible D gene TRBD2, 6 bases. The CDR3 is 14 amino acids. Trimming left V 4 bases short and J 2 bases short, with 12 bases between. Germline V gene sequence: CDR1 MNHNS, CDR2 SASEGT. CDR3 coding DNA: TGTGCCAGCAGTGTCGGGACTGGGGCCTACGAGCAGTACTTC. Residues: CASSVGTGAYEQYF.

The rearrangement uses TRBV6-1 and TRBJ1-1; no reliable D call. V dropped 6 bases and J dropped 1 base, with 9 bases sitting between them. CDR3 length: 13 residues. Germline CDR1 MNHNS, CDR2 SASEGT. In DNA, the CDR3 is TGTGCCAGCAGCCTAAAAGAGAACACTGAAGCTTTCTTT. It yields the protein CASSLKENTEAFF.

The CDR3 loop reads CAISESAGVGEKLFF. CDR3 coding DNA: TGTGCCATCAGTGAGTCGGCAGGGGTCGGGGAAAAACTGTTTTTT. The V and J genes are TRBV10-3 and TRBJ1-4, with D possibly matching TRBD1 (6 bases). CDR3 length: 15 amino acids. V shed 0 bases and J shed 8 bases, with 13 bases lying between them. The V gene's germline CDR1 is ENHRY and CDR2 SYGVKD.

This clone was found a few times. One junction end disagrees with the germline gene, perhaps due to a read error. This rearrangement joins TRBV7-9 to TRBJ2-7; no clear D gene. The germline V gene has CDR1 SEHNR and CDR2 FQNEAQ (reference sequence). The CDR3 spans 13 residues. In DNA form, the CDR3 reads TGTTCCAGCAGCTTTGGCAGATACTACGAGCAGTACTTC. Residues: CSSSFGRYYEQYF.

The rearrangement joins TRBV29-1 to TRBJ1-2; TRBD1 matches 8 bases. This CDR3 comprises 15 residues. Trimming took 6 bases from V and 7 from J; bases not matched to a gene: 16. Germline values: CDR1 SQVTM, CDR2 ANQGSEA. The CDR3 DNA is TGCAGCGTCCCGACAGGGGTCGGGGGAGGGTCTGGCTACACCTTC. This codes for CSVPTGVGGGSGYTF.

This chain joins TRBV14 and TRBJ2-5; a possible D gene is TRBD2 (6 bases). The CDR3 consists of 16 residues. The germline CDR1 and CDR2 sequences are SGHDN and FVKESK. The V and J ends lost 1 base and 5 bases respectively, with 17 bases between them. CDR3 sequence: CASSQVRGRTTETQYF. CDR3 nucleotide sequence: TGTGCCAGCAGCCAAGTTCGGGGTCGGACTACGGAGACCCAGTACTTC.

This clone appeared a few times. J is TRBJ2-5 and V is TRBV5-1; tentatively, D is TRBD2 (6 bases). The germline gives CDR1 SGHRS, CDR2 YFSETQ. The CDR3 has 14 residues. Trimming cost V 5 bases and J 2 bases, with 13 bases left between them. CDR3 nucleotide sequence: TGCGCCAGCAGACTAGCCCACGAACAAGAGACCCAGTACTTC. As protein: CASRLAHEQETQYF.

This sequence joins TRBV21-1 and TRBJ1-2; the table gives TRBD1 as D, unverified against the DNA. TRBV21-1 is classified as a pseudogene. The CDR3 contains 15 residues. Here the CDR3 reads CASSRRQEVDYGYTF. DNA of the CDR3: TGTGCCAGCAGCCGCAGACAGGAGGTGGACTATGGCTACACCTTC.

This sequence joins TRBV5-1 and TRBJ2-2, with 11 nucleotides matching TRBD2. The CDR3 sequence is 17 residues long. The V gene end was trimmed by 0 bases and the J gene end by 5 bases; junction bases not matched to a gene: 6. Germline V gives CDR1 SGHRS, CDR2 YFSETQ. This chain's CDR3 is CASSLALAGALTGELFF. The CDR3 DNA sequence: TGCGCCAGCAGCTTGGCACTAGCGGGGGCCCTTACCGGGGAGCTGTTTTTT.